In this sample, the clone carrying this T cell receptor beta chain turned up a few times. No antigen is known for it. This entry belongs to a study of T cells after yellow fever vaccination. Germline V lookup: CDR1 SGHTA, CDR2 FQGNSA. V was shortened by 1 base and J by 0 bases, with 6 bases between the two germline ends. This CDR3 contains 14 residues. Study results and limitations: A large majority of primary-vaccination clones showed up again after the booster (under 98% CD4, roughly 91% CD8).

Each CDR3 protein is one row after TCRdb ran MiXCR on the 5' RACE reads. The sample yields about 340,000 distinct CDR3 sequences, approximately 3.9% seen once. V usage is TRBV7-2 and J usage is TRBJ2-5; unclear D gene. The specimen comprised PBMCs, sampled 5 days after the yellow fever booster vaccination. This clonotype was sampled from a man aged 18 to 35 who received the YFV17D yellow fever vaccine. This CDR3 is CASSLVGYQETQYF. The CDR3 DNA reads as TGTGCCAGCAGCTTAGTAGGTTACCAAGAGACCCAGTACTTC.